This T cell receptor beta chain derives from a study of blood T cell repertoires in COVID-19. On the study more broadly: Sites in the United States, Italy and Spain provided acute and convalescent COVID-19 samples. Sources were T cells, B-cell-depleted T cells, or PBMCs; the material itself was cDNA or gDNA.

Study processing details: Cell counts per sample came from amplifying reference gene primers. Some clones are missing from TCRdb's copy, which holds only in-frame ones; the method was immunoSEQ multiplex PCR. The V and J calls and clone size were taken over from that table, and D and trimming were inferred from the DNA. Of approximately 210,000 clones detected, roughly 80% appear once; the ten largest clones hold roughly 4.9%. This clonotype was sampled from a human donor in a cohort sampled during active COVID-19. Sequencing used peripheral blood.

CDR3 in DNA: TGTGCCAGCAGTTTCTCCCCAGGCTTAGCCTACGAGCAGTACTTC. This translates into CASSFSPGLAYEQYF. This chain links TRBV28 with TRBJ2-7; no definite D call. The V gene's germline CDR1 is MDHEN and CDR2 SYDVKM. Trimming cost V 3 bases and J 2 bases, with 14 bases left between them. The CDR3 totals 15 residues.